This T cell receptor beta chain was observed in a study of blood T cell repertoires in COVID-19. Germline V gives CDR1 LNHDA, CDR2 SQIVND (reference sequence). This CDR3 has 11 amino acids. How the authors handled the data: The authors estimated nucleated cell counts from reference gene primer amplification. Assay used: immunoSEQ multiplex PCR; TCRdb lists only in-frame clones, some missing. The V and J calls and the clone size are those of that table, but D and trimming were determined from the DNA. The data contain 250,000 to 350,000 clones, about 89% of them seen just once; the ten biggest clones take up around an eighth.

Sequenced material: peripheral blood. This TCR came from an older woman with acute or convalescent COVID-19. This chain uses TRBV19 with TRBJ1-1; D not certain. CDR3 region: CATSGYAEAFF. CDR3 nucleotides: TGTGCTACGTCGGGGTACGCTGAAGCTTTCTTT.